The 26 T cell receptor beta chains reported below all come from one sample, sequenced in a study of T-cell memory formation after mild COVID-19. In TCRdb, the 5' RACE reads were re-called with MiXCR into one record per CDR3 protein. The table has under 300,000 distinct CDR3 sequences, approximately 8% seen once; the top ten hold roughly 23%. Sequencing was carried out using PBMCs or a T cell subset sorted from them (not recorded which). The origin of the receptors is a man younger than 30 who had mild COVID-19 (a few samples of this study predate the infection). Cell type and time point are not known.

This clonotype is a singleton in its sample. A much larger clone lies one base from this, so it may be a read error. The chain is built from TRBV3-1 and TRBJ2-2; a possible D gene is TRBD1 (6 bases). CDR1 is LGHDT, CDR2 YNNKEL, per germline (reference sequence). This CDR3 contains 14 residues. V lost 6 bases and J lost 4, with 12 bases in between. CDR3 sequence reads: CASRPGTTTGELFF. CDR3 nucleotides: TGTGCCAGCAGGCCCGGGACAACCACCGGGGAGCTGTTTTTT.

This clonotype was seen ten or more times. The genes are TRBV10-3 and TRBJ2-3; 7 bases are shared with TRBD1. V was clipped by 9 bases and J by 2 bases; unmatched bases: 11. The CDR3 covers 15 residues. Germline CDR1 is ENHRY and CDR2 is SYGVKD. CDR3 sequence: CAINPTGNPTDTQYF. Written as DNA, the CDR3 is TGTGCCATAAACCCGACAGGGAACCCCACAGATACGCAGTATTTT.

This clonotype was observed a few times. V and J are TRBV25-1 and TRBJ2-3, with D perhaps being TRBD1 or TRBD2 (5 bases each). With 3 bases removed from V and 7 bases from J, the gap between germline ends came to 17 bases. The CDR3 is 15 residues long. Germline CDR1 is MGHDK and CDR2 is SYGVNS. CDR3: CASSDLSRDRNTQYF. The DNA for the CDR3 is TGTGCCAGCAGTGACCTCTCTCGGGACCGGAATACGCAGTATTTT.

This chain uses TRBV5-5 with TRBJ2-1; D gene uncertain. Per the germline V gene, CDR1 is SGHKS and CDR2 is YYEKEE (reference sequence). V was shortened by 4 bases and J by 3 bases, with 17 bases between the two germline ends. This CDR3 is built from 16 residues. The CDR3 loop is CASSLRTLSLYNEQFF. Here the CDR3 DNA reads TGTGCCAGCAGCCTTAGGACCTTATCCCTCTACAATGAGCAGTTCTTC.

This clonotype showed up many times. The chain joins TRBV4-1 to TRBJ2-5; 8 bases map to TRBD2. Germline CDR1 is MGHRA and CDR2 is YSYEKL. The length of the CDR3 is 17 residues. Trimming at V came to 1 base and at J to 4 bases, leaving 11 bases not matched to a gene. In DNA, the CDR3 is TGCGCCAGCAGCCAAGGAAGCGGGGGATCCGTACCAGAGACCCAGTACTTC. This gives the protein CASSQGSGGSVPETQYF.

This clonotype occurred a few times. The chain combines TRBV5-1 with TRBJ2-7; a possible D gene is TRBD1 (5 bases). V dropped 6 bases and J dropped 0 bases, with 13 bases sitting between them. Germline lookup yields CDR1 SGHRS and CDR2 YFSETQ. The CDR3 runs 14 residues. The CDR3 nucleotides are TGCGCCAGCAAGCAGGGATCGAGCTCCTACGAGCAGTACTTC. Translation: CASKQGSSSYEQYF.

This clonotype was counted ten times or more. The CDR3 region is CASSMGENQPQHF. Written as DNA, the CDR3 is TGCGCCAGCAGCATGGGCGAGAATCAGCCCCAGCATTTT. The chain has TRBV5-1 and TRBJ1-5; D not resolved. The germline V and J ends were trimmed by 4 bases and 4 bases, with 9 bases remaining between them. CDR1 and CDR2 (germline): SGHRS, YFSETQ. This CDR3 region has 13 residues.

The J gene is TRBJ2-7, the V gene TRBV7-6, with unresolved D. The V and J ends lost 0 bases and 7 bases respectively, with 13 bases between them. CDR1 and CDR2 from the germline V gene are SGHVS and FNYEAQ. The CDR3 sequence is 14 residues long. The CDR3 sequence is CASSLAGRYGEQYF. The CDR3 DNA reads TGTGCCAGCAGCTTAGCGGGCAGGTACGGGGAGCAGTACTTC.

This clonotype has a count of ten or more. The chain links TRBV3-1 to TRBJ2-1; 9 nucleotides align to TRBD1. The length of the CDR3 is 14 residues. Germline trimming cut 4 bases from V and 7 bases from J; bases unmatched to any gene: 5. Looked up from germline, CDR1 is LGHDT and CDR2 is YNNKEL (reference sequence). The CDR3 sequence is CASSLTGTGNEQFF. DNA for the CDR3: TGTGCCAGCAGCCTCACCGGGACAGGGAATGAGCAGTTCTTC.

This clonotype was detected only a few times. V is TRBV6-5 and J is TRBJ2-5; D perhaps matches TRBD1 (6 bases). Germline CDR1 MNHEY, CDR2 SVGAGI. V lost 5 bases and J 7 bases, leaving 17 bases between the germline ends. CDR3 length: 14 residues. The CDR3 sequence: CASSTLGHPGTQYF. The CDR3, as DNA: TGTGCCAGCAGTACCCTGGGACACCCCGGGACCCAGTACTTC.

A few counts support this clonotype. The chain recombines TRBV12-3 or TRBV12-4 with TRBJ2-5, with 10 bases matching TRBD1. Unmatched junction bases numbered 9, after V lost 3 bases and J lost 5 bases. This CDR3 region has 16 residues. The CDR3: CASSFPTGGWWETQYF. CDR3 in DNA: TGTGCCAGCAGTTTCCCGACAGGGGGCTGGTGGGAGACCCAGTACTTC.

The rearrangement joins TRBV11-2 to TRBJ2-1; D could derive from TRBD1 or TRBD2 (6 bases each). This CDR3 region has 15 residues. Germline values: CDR1 SGHAT, CDR2 FQNNGV. Trimming removed 10 bases from V and 2 bases from J, with 18 bases in between. The chain's CDR3 is CATQSSGGPYNEQFF. CDR3 DNA: TGTGCCACCCAATCAAGTGGGGGGCCCTACAATGAGCAGTTCTTC.

The chain carries TRBV12-3 or TRBV12-4 and TRBJ2-7; 9 bases agree with TRBD1. This CDR3 is built from 14 residues. Losses at the gene ends were 10 bases for V and 7 bases for J; bases not matched to a gene: 14. The CDR3 nucleotides read TGTGCCACGGGAGAGGGACAGGGTTTGGGGGAGCAGTACTTC. Protein: CATGEGQGLGEQYF.

This clonotype was observed a few times. V is TRBV29-1 and J is TRBJ2-1, with D possibly being TRBD1 or TRBD2 (7 bases each). Trimming took off 3 bases at V and 6 bases at J, with 18 bases between the two ends. The CDR3 contains 15 residues. Looked up from germline, CDR1 is SQVTM and CDR2 is ANQGSEA. In DNA, the CDR3 is TGCAGCGTTGAGCCCCCGGGGAGGGGGCTCAATGAGCAGTTCTTC. Residues: CSVEPPGRGLNEQFF.

This clonotype was detected a few times. CDR3 DNA sequence: TGTGCCAGCAGTTTTGGCGGGGGGGTACATGGGCAGTTCTTC. This codes for CASSFGGGVHGQFF. This sequence joins TRBV27 and TRBJ2-1; 9 bases align to TRBD2. Germline V CDR1 and CDR2: MNHEY, SMNVEV (reference sequence). With 3 bases clipped from V and 12 bases from J, the junction kept 9 bases outside the gene matches. The CDR3 is 14 amino acids.

The chain links TRBV6-5 to TRBJ2-7; TRBD1 is a possible D gene (5 bases). Per the germline V gene, CDR1 is MNHEY and CDR2 is SVGAGI. This CDR3 comprises 12 residues. Trimming stripped 6 bases from V and 3 bases from J, with 9 bases between. The chain's CDR3 is CASRGHCYEQYV. CDR3 bases: TGTGCCAGCAGAGGACACTGCTACGAGCAGTACGTC.

This clonotype was seen once. The chain employs TRBV5-1 and TRBJ2-3; D remains ambiguous. Germline V gives CDR1 SGHRS, CDR2 YFSETQ. V shed 0 bases and J shed 0 bases, with 11 bases lying between them. The CDR3 runs to 16 residues. The CDR3 nucleotides read TGCGCCAGCAGCTTGGGGCAGTTACTCAGCACAGATACGCAGTATTTT. The encoded protein is CASSLGQLLSTDTQYF.

The table lists this clonotype with a few counts. The chain carries TRBV6-2 or TRBV6-3 and TRBJ2-2; D is uncertain. The CDR3 runs 15 residues. Germline V CDR1 and CDR2: MNHEY, SVGEGT. Trimming stripped 6 bases from V and 8 bases from J, with 19 bases between. In DNA, the CDR3 is TGTGCCAGCAGACCGAAGGATCAATTAGGTGGGGAGCTGTTTTTT. Amino acid sequence: CASRPKDQLGGELFF.

A few counts support this clonotype. The chain has TRBV20-1 and TRBJ2-1, with 13 bases fitting TRBD2. The CDR3 sequence is 15 residues long. Germline CDR1 DFQATT, CDR2 SNEGSKA (reference sequence). The V gene end was trimmed by 6 bases and the J gene end by 9 bases; junction bases not matched to a gene: 11. The CDR3 sequence is CSAPELAGGRGEQFF. DNA for the CDR3: TGCAGTGCCCCGGAACTAGCGGGGGGGCGAGGTGAGCAGTTCTTC.

In this sample, this clonotype turned up many times. This sequence joins TRBV7-9 and TRBJ1-3; D call uncertain. The CDR3 has 12 amino acids. Per germline, CDR1 SEHNR and CDR2 FQNEAQ (reference sequence). V gave up 5 bases and J gave up 4 bases, with 6 bases separating them. CDR3 loop: CASSQTGNTIYF. CDR3 in DNA: TGTGCCAGCAGCCAGACAGGAAACACCATATATTTT.

This sequence joins TRBV9 and TRBJ2-3; tentatively, D is TRBD1 or TRBD2 (6 bases each). The V end lost 4 bases, the J end lost 2 bases, and 11 bases lay between the germline ends. Per the germline V gene, CDR1 is SGDLS and CDR2 is YYNGEE. CDR3 size: 14 residues. CDR3 loop: CASSTRGVTDTQYF. DNA for the CDR3: TGTGCCAGCAGCACTAGGGGGGTCACAGATACGCAGTATTTT.

V and J are TRBV4-1 and TRBJ2-1, with TRBD2 identical over 13 bases. The V and J ends lost 1 base and 7 bases, in that order; junction bases with no gene match: 4. Looked up from germline, CDR1 is MGHRA and CDR2 is YSYEKL. The CDR3 runs 16 residues. The CDR3 is CASSQVRTSGGNEQFF. In nucleotides, the CDR3 is TGCGCCAGCAGCCAAGTTAGGACTAGCGGGGGTAATGAGCAGTTCTTC.

This clonotype came up a few times. This chain uses TRBV5-1 with TRBJ1-1, with 7 bases lining up with TRBD1. The CDR3 is made up of 15 amino acids. V lost 3 bases to trimming and J lost 7 bases; unmatched junction nucleotides: 12. Germline-derived CDR1 and CDR2 are SGHRS and YFSETQ. CDR3 nucleotide sequence: TGCGCCAGCAGCTCTTACAGGGGAGACGGTGGTGAAGCTTTCTTT. It specifies CASSSYRGDGGEAFF.

The chain is built from TRBV10-3 and TRBJ2-2, with D possibly being TRBD2 (5 bases). Trimming left V 0 bases short and J 4 bases short, with 6 bases between. CDR3 length equals 14 residues. The germline V gene has CDR1 ENHRY and CDR2 SYGVKD. CDR3 sequence reads: CAISESEGTGELFF. The CDR3 DNA follows: TGTGCCATCAGTGAGTCTGAGGGCACCGGGGAGCTGTTTTTT.

This chain connects TRBV14 to TRBJ2-7, with D maybe TRBD1 (5 bases). Trimming stripped 4 bases from V and 0 bases from J, with 13 bases between. The CDR3 runs to 15 residues. Germline lookup yields CDR1 SGHDN and CDR2 FVKESK. CDR3 in amino acids: CASSRMTAYSYEQYF. For the CDR3, the DNA is TGTGCCAGCAGCCGAATGACAGCCTACTCCTACGAGCAGTACTTC. The full variable domain, with the rest looked up from reference TRBV14 and TRBJ2-7, is EAGVTQFPSHSVIEKGQTVTLRCDPISGHDNLYWYRRVMGKEIKFLLHFVKESKQDESGMPNNRFLAERTGGTYSTLKVQPAELEDSGVYFCASSRMTAYSYEQYFGPGTRLTVT.

V is TRBV6-5 and J is TRBJ2-7; the D is unclear. This CDR3 spans 13 amino acids. V was pared by 6 bases and J by 3 bases, with 12 bases between. Per the germline V gene, CDR1 is MNHEY and CDR2 is SVGAGI. CDR3 protein: CASSSSDIYEQYF. CDR3 DNA sequence: TGTGCCAGCAGCTCCAGTGACATCTACGAGCAGTACTTC.